The TCR beta chain under discussion was sequenced for a study of PD-1 blockade in classical Hodgkin lymphoma. Study information: The patients were dosed with nivolumab 3 mg/kg, infused intravenously every 2 weeks. General observations from the study: TCR diversity at baseline was reported to be reduced in newly diagnosed patients relative to healthy donors. Nivolumab initiation under 1 year post-ASCT meant exclusion. Complete responders matched newly diagnosed patients in baseline diversity.

To note about this clone: Its antigen is unidentified.

Stated time point: cycle 4 day 1 (C4D1), after about 6 weeks of nivolumab. Autologous stem cell transplantation was followed by relapse in every patient, and brentuximab vedotin exposure varied. Libraries were prepared by immunoSEQ multiplex PCR; TCRdb keeps only in-frame clonotypes and omits some of them. The table includes around 23,000 clones, around 85% detected once. Germline V gene lookup returns CDR1 SGHTA and CDR2 FQGNSA. The ends were cut back, 5 bases at V and 2 bases at J, with 5 bases in the middle. This CDR3 is built from 12 residues. The sample in question was peripheral blood mononuclear cells (PBMCs), obtained before the fourth cycle of nivolumab. This TCR was sampled from a human donor with classical Hodgkin lymphoma. This sequence joins TRBV7-2 and TRBJ2-3; D is unresolved. CDR3 sequence reads: CASSAPTDTQYF. As DNA, the CDR3 is TGTGCCAGCAGCGCCCCCACAGATACGCAGTATTTT.